These 25 T cell receptor beta chains were all obtained from the same sample, sequenced in a study of blood T cell repertoires in COVID-19. Here immunoSEQ multiplex PCR was the method, and the copy in TCRdb shows in-frame clones only, minus some. The sample lists 120,000 to 150,000 clones; around 85% were seen once. The specimen was PBMCs or T cells enriched from blood (not recorded which). The source of these receptors is a woman aged 35 to 49 who had recovered from COVID-19.

This chain joins TRBV15 and TRBJ2-1; TRBD2 aligns across 12 bases. The germline gives CDR1 LNHNV, CDR2 YYDKDF (reference sequence). Trimming took 0 bases from V and 9 from J; bases not matched to a gene: 12. The CDR3 covers 18 residues. CDR3 loop: CATSREYTSSGRAGEQFF. The CDR3 DNA reads as TGTGCCACCAGCAGAGAGTATACTTCTAGCGGGAGGGCCGGTGAGCAGTTCTTC.

The chain joins TRBV18 to TRBJ1-2; D may be TRBD1 (6 bases). CDR1 and CDR2 (germline): KGHSH, LQKENI. The V and J ends lost 5 bases and 0 bases respectively, with 13 bases between them. This CDR3 comprises 15 residues. This chain's CDR3 is CASSNRDHPNYGYTF. The CDR3 region has the DNA TGTGCCAGCTCAAACAGGGACCACCCTAACTATGGCTACACCTTC.

The chain is built from TRBV9 and TRBJ2-5; 7 positions match TRBD2. Unmatched junction bases numbered 3, after V lost 0 bases and J lost 4 bases. The V gene's germline CDR1 is SGDLS and CDR2 YYNGEE. The CDR3 contains 14 residues. The CDR3 here is CASSVGLAVETQYF. CDR3 nucleotides: TGTGCCAGCAGCGTAGGACTAGCAGTAGAGACCCAGTACTTC.

This sequence joins TRBV2 and TRBJ1-4; D is uncertain. The germline V and J ends were trimmed by 7 bases and 4 bases, with 19 bases remaining between them. CDR1 SNHLY and CDR2 FYNNEI come from the germline V gene. The CDR3 consists of 16 residues. In DNA form, the CDR3 reads TGTGCCAGCACCCCCCCGGCGGGCAGCCATAATGAAAAACTGTTTTTT. It translates to CASTPPAGSHNEKLFF.

CDR3 sequence: CASSIDRTGTSGGTSTDTQYF. In DNA, the CDR3 is TGTGCCAGTAGTATAGACCGCACCGGGACTAGCGGGGGGACTAGCACAGATACGCAGTATTTT. The chain carries TRBV19 and TRBJ2-3, with 15 positions matching TRBD2. CDR1 and CDR2 (germline): LNHDA, SQIVND (reference sequence). This CDR3 has 21 amino acids. Unmatched junction bases numbered 10, after V lost 0 bases and J lost 0 bases.

The chain joins TRBV4-1 to TRBJ2-2; tentative D call: TRBD1 (5 bases). This CDR3 comprises 13 residues. CDR1 MGHRA and CDR2 YSYEKL come from the germline V gene. V dropped 4 bases and J dropped 6 bases, with 9 bases sitting between them. CDR3 nucleotide sequence: TGCGCCAGCAGCCCCAGGGAAGCCGGGGAGCTGTTTTTT. Residues: CASSPREAGELFF.

The chain uses TRBV5-4 and TRBJ2-7; 11 bases line up with TRBD1. CDR3 length: 15 amino acids. Germline lookup yields CDR1 SGHNT and CDR2 YYREEE (reference sequence). J lost 5 bases, V lost 0 bases, and 4 bases had no gene match. The CDR3, as DNA: TGTGCCAGCAGCTTGGGGGGACAGGGGGTTAACGAGCAGTACTTC. Translating it yields CASSLGGQGVNEQYF. The full variable domain, completed using reference TRBV5-4 and TRBJ2-7, is ETGVTQSPTHLIKTRGQQVTLRCSSQSGHNTVSWYQQALGQGPQFIFQYYREEENGRGNFPPRFSGLQFPNYSSELNVNALELDDSALYLCASSLGGQGVNEQYFGPGTRLTVT.

The chain carries TRBV15 and TRBJ2-5; 15 bases line up with TRBD2. CDR1 and CDR2 (germline): LNHNV, YYDKDF (reference sequence). The CDR3 has 21 amino acids. J lost 5 bases, V lost 5 bases, and 21 bases had no gene match. The CDR3 sequence: CATSVPGLAGGPLQGRETQYF. The CDR3 nucleotides read TGTGCCACCAGCGTCCCGGGACTAGCGGGAGGACCCTTACAGGGGCGGGAGACCCAGTACTTC.

This chain uses TRBV23-1 with TRBJ1-4; TRBD1 aligns across 12 bases. TRBV23-1 falls under the ORF class, with uncertain function. V lost 3 bases, J lost 7 bases, and 3 bases stayed unmatched. The CDR3 has 15 amino acids. This chain's CDR3 is CASSQGTGGFEKLFF. In DNA, the CDR3 is TGCGCCAGCAGTCAGGGGACAGGGGGCTTTGAAAAACTGTTTTTT.

This clone was observed a single time. The genes are TRBV5-6 and TRBJ1-2, with D uncertain. The V gene lost 3 bases and the J gene lost 2 bases, with 11 bases spanning the gap. CDR3 length: 14 amino acids. From germline, CDR1 is SGHDT and CDR2 YYEEEE. The CDR3 DNA sequence: TGTGCCAGCAGCTGGAGTTCCGCGAACTATGGCTACACCTTC. Translation gives CASSWSSANYGYTF.

This chain links TRBV2 with TRBJ2-1; perhaps TRBD2 as D (6 bases). V was pared by 5 bases and J by 0 bases, with 11 bases between. CDR1 is SNHLY and CDR2 is FYNNEI in the germline V gene. The CDR3 has 15 residues. The CDR3 coding sequence is TGTGCCAGCAGTAGGGAGGCTAGCTCCTACAATGAGCAGTTCTTC. Protein: CASSREASSYNEQFF.

This chain uses TRBV12-5 with TRBJ1-1, with TRBD1 matching 7 bases. CDR1 and CDR2 (germline): LGHNT, FRNRAP. Unmatched junction bases numbered 4, after V lost 9 bases and J lost 0 bases. The CDR3 totals 13 residues. This chain's CDR3 is CASRGLMNTEAFF. CDR3 nucleotide sequence: TGTGCTAGCAGGGGGTTAATGAACACTGAAGCTTTCTTT.

The V gene is TRBV5-6, the J gene TRBJ2-1; perhaps TRBD1 as D (6 bases). CDR1 is SGHDT, CDR2 YYEEEE, per germline. The CDR3 contains 16 residues. Trimming removed 4 bases from V and 4 bases from J, with 18 bases in between. CDR3 sequence reads: CASSTPQGLDYNEQFF. CDR3 DNA: TGTGCCAGCAGCACCCCACAGGGATTAGATTACAATGAGCAGTTCTTC.

The chain carries TRBV10-2 and TRBJ2-7, with D possibly TRBD2 on 5 matching bases. The germline V gene has CDR1 WSHSY and CDR2 SAAADI. The CDR3 has 14 residues. The ends were cut back, 0 bases at V and 6 bases at J, with 12 bases in the middle. The CDR3 nucleotides read TGCGCCAGCAGTGAGTCGGGAGCTCCTCGCGAGCAGTACTTC. Encoded protein: CASSESGAPREQYF.

This chain uses TRBV5-1 with TRBJ2-5, with 7 nucleotides matching TRBD2. V was clipped by 1 base and J by 1 base; unmatched bases: 4. Germline lookup yields CDR1 SGHRS and CDR2 YFSETQ. This CDR3 region has 15 residues. The CDR3 loop is CASSLNAGAQETQYF. CDR3 nucleotide sequence: TGCGCCAGCAGCTTGAATGCGGGAGCCCAAGAGACCCAGTACTTC.

The J gene is TRBJ1-5, the V gene TRBV28; possible D gene TRBD1, 5 bases. This CDR3 spans 13 amino acids. The germline V gene has CDR1 MDHEN and CDR2 SYDVKM. V lost 7 bases, J lost 4 bases, and 11 bases lay in between. The CDR3 reads CASTTRGNQPQHF. The CDR3 DNA reads as TGTGCCAGCACCACTCGGGGGAATCAGCCCCAGCATTTT.

The V gene is TRBV3-1 (or the pseudogene TRBV3-2), the J gene TRBJ2-1; 9 bases align to TRBD1. Germline-derived CDR1 and CDR2 are LGHDT and YNNKEL (reference sequence). This CDR3 has 15 residues. V lost 4 bases, J lost 2 bases, and 3 bases stayed unmatched. The CDR3 sequence is CASSLGTGTYNEQFF. Here the CDR3 DNA reads TGTGCCAGCAGCCTCGGGACAGGGACCTACAATGAGCAGTTCTTC.

This clone was recorded many times. This chain uses TRBV7-9 with TRBJ1-1, with D unclear. Germline V gene lookup returns CDR1 SEHNR and CDR2 FQNEAQ (reference sequence). The CDR3 covers 12 residues. V shed 2 bases and J shed 11 bases, with 12 bases lying between them. The CDR3 loop reads CASSLPDGVAFF. As DNA, the CDR3 is TGTGCCAGCAGCTTACCCGACGGGGTGGCTTTCTTT.

The J gene is TRBJ2-1, the V gene TRBV2, with D perhaps matching TRBD2 (6 bases). The CDR3 runs to 15 residues. The V end lost 7 bases, the J end lost 1 base, and 14 bases lay between the germline ends. Germline CDR1 and CDR2: SNHLY and FYNNEI. The CDR3 nucleotides are TGTGCCAGCAATTCTGAAAGCGGGTCCTACAATGAGCAGTTCTTC. This gives the protein CASNSESGSYNEQFF. The whole variable domain, filled in from reference TRBV2 and TRBJ2-1, reads EPEVTQTPSHQVTQMGQEVILRCVPISNHLYFYWYRQILGQKVEFLVSFYNNEISEKSEIFDDQFSVERPDGSNFTLKIRSTKLEDSAMYFCASNSESGSYNEQFFGPGTRLTVL.

The rearrangement uses TRBV5-1 and TRBJ2-3; possible D gene TRBD1, 6 bases. The length of the CDR3 is 14 residues. Germline-derived CDR1 and CDR2 are SGHRS and YFSETQ. V lost 0 bases, J lost 3 bases, and 8 bases lay in between. The CDR3 bases are TGCGCCAGCAGCTTGGAGGGGGAGACAGATACGCAGTATTTT. It is translated as CASSLEGETDTQYF.

The J gene is TRBJ1-5, the V gene TRBV4-1, with a tentative D call TRBD1 (5 bases). CDR3 size: 13 residues. Germline CDR1 is MGHRA and CDR2 is YSYEKL. Trimming stripped 1 base from V and 8 bases from J, with 9 bases between. This CDR3 reads CASSQVVDKPQHF. DNA of the CDR3: TGCGCCAGCAGCCAAGTCGTGGACAAGCCCCAGCATTTT.

The genes are TRBV30 and TRBJ1-1, with D uncertain. CDR1 GTSNPN and CDR2 SVGIG come from the germline V gene (reference sequence). V dropped 0 bases and J dropped 1 base, with 6 bases sitting between them. The CDR3 sequence is 13 residues long. This chain's CDR3 is CAWSVGPNTEAFF. The CDR3 bases are TGTGCCTGGAGTGTTGGGCCGAACACTGAAGCTTTCTTT.

The chain recombines TRBV20-1 with TRBJ1-2; D is unclear. This CDR3 has 11 amino acids. With 5 bases removed from V and 6 bases from J, the gap between germline ends came to 10 bases. From germline, CDR1 is DFQATT and CDR2 SNEGSKA (reference sequence). The CDR3 sequence is CSAPPLNGYTF. CDR3 DNA: TGCAGTGCTCCCCCGTTAAATGGCTACACCTTC.

The gene calls are TRBV13 and TRBJ1-3, with D uncertain. CDR1 is PRHDT, CDR2 FYEKMQ, per germline (reference sequence). Trimming shortened V by 3 bases and J by 1 base, and 7 bases separated the two germline ends. This CDR3 is built from 14 residues. The CDR3 region has the DNA TGTGCCAGCAGCTTTAGGGAGTCTGGAAACACCATATATTTT. Translating gives CASSFRESGNTIYF.

The chain has TRBV13 and TRBJ2-7; 7 bases agree with TRBD1. CDR1 PRHDT and CDR2 FYEKMQ come from the germline V gene (reference sequence). This CDR3 has 18 residues. J was trimmed by 3 bases and V by 5 bases; bases with no gene match: 19. CDR3: CASSPSLPDRAYIYEQYF. CDR3 bases: TGTGCCAGCAGCCCATCATTACCCGACAGGGCTTATATCTACGAGCAGTACTTC.